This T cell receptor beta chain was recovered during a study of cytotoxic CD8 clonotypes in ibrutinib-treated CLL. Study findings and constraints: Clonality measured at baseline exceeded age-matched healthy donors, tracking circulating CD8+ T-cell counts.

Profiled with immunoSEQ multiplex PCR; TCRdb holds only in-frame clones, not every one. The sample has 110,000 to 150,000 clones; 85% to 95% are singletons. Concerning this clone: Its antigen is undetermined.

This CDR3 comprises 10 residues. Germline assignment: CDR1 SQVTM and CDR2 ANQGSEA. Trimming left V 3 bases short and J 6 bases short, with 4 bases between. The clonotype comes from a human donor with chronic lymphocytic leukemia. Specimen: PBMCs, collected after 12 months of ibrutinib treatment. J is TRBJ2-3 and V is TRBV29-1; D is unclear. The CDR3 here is CSVDTDTQYF. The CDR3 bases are TGCAGCGTTGACACCGATACGCAGTATTTT.